The clone carrying this T cell receptor (beta chain) came up a few times. Its target is unknown. Per the germline V gene, CDR1 is SGHAT and CDR2 is FQNNGV. J lost 3 bases, V lost 4 bases, and 4 bases had no gene match. The CDR3 is made up of 14 amino acids. The data originate from a study of T cells in Graves' hyperthyroidism and ophthalmopathy. Study results and caveats: Using 13 V-J features, a model discriminated ophthalmopathy from stable hyperthyroidism.

RNA transcripts provided the source from which TCR beta CDR3 regions were amplified. A first-round RT-PCR of the TCR CDR3 used the HTBI primer set. TCRdb passed the multiplex PCR reads through MiXCR, listing each CDR3 protein once. The sample holds 130,000 to 150,000 distinct CDR3 sequences, approximately 20% seen once. The chain joins TRBV11-2 to TRBJ2-7; the match to TRBD2 covers 9 bases. The TCR was taken from a woman aged 45-65 years with Graves' hyperthyroidism that later progressed to Graves' ophthalmopathy. Source material: blood. The CDR3 loop reads CASSSLAGRYEQYF. CDR3 coding DNA: TGTGCCAGCAGCTCCCTAGCGGGGCGCTACGAGCAGTACTTC. The whole variable domain, remainder taken from reference TRBV11-2 and TRBJ2-7, is EAGVAQSPRYKIIEKRQSVAFWCNPISGHATLYWYQQILGQGPKLLIQFQNNGVVDDSQLPKDRFSAERLKGVDSTLKIQPAKLEDSAVYLCASSSLAGRYEQYFGPGTRLTVT.